The 30 T cell receptor beta chains in this list originate from one sample, sequenced in a study of T cells in Graves' hyperthyroidism and ophthalmopathy. TCR beta CDR3 sequences were amplified from RNA transcripts. With the HTBI primer set, the TCR CDR3 went through a first round of RT-PCR. In TCRdb, the multiplex PCR reads were re-called with MiXCR into one record per CDR3 protein. The sample includes just over 550,000 distinct CDR3 sequences, roughly 50% of them seen just once. Sequenced material: peripheral blood or thyroid tissue (not recorded which). The receptor set was obtained from a woman in her late teens or twenties with Graves' hyperthyroidism.

This clonotype has just a few counts. The chain employs TRBV14 and TRBJ1-1; the D gene is possibly TRBD1 (5 bases). Between the trimmed V and J ends, which lost 4 bases and 3 bases, there was a span of 12 bases. CDR1 SGHDN and CDR2 FVKESK come from the germline V gene. The CDR3 consists of 14 residues. CDR3: CASSPSVGDTEAFF. The CDR3 DNA follows: TGTGCCAGCAGCCCCTCGGTGGGGGACACTGAAGCTTTCTTT. Variable domain in full (rest from reference TRBV14 and TRBJ1-1): EAGVTQFPSHSVIEKGQTVTLRCDPISGHDNLYWYRRVMGKEIKFLLHFVKESKQDESGMPNNRFLAERTGGTYSTLKVQPAELEDSGVYFCASSPSVGDTEAFFGQGTRLTVV.

This clonotype was seen only a few times. The rearrangement joins TRBV7-2 to TRBJ1-2; possibly TRBD1 for D (5 bases). V dropped 5 bases and J dropped 7 bases, with 17 bases sitting between them. Germline V gene sequence: CDR1 SGHTA, CDR2 FQGNSA. This CDR3 comprises 14 residues. The CDR3 here is CASSPRLRGSGYTF. The CDR3 region has the DNA TGTGCCAGCAGCCCCCGGTTGAGGGGTAGTGGCTACACCTTC.

The chain links TRBV29-1 to TRBJ1-2, with 7 positions matching TRBD1. J lost 4 bases, V lost 8 bases, and 7 bases had no gene match. There are 12 residues in the CDR3. Per germline, CDR1 SQVTM and CDR2 ANQGSEA. The CDR3 DNA reads TGCAGCTCAACAGGGGCGGGCTATGGCTACACCTTC. Its protein is CSSTGAGYGYTF.

Worth noting for this clonotype: A much larger clone lies one base from this, so it may be a read error. Because it lacks the conserved phenylalanine or tryptophan at the end, this CDR3 is likely a read error. CDR3 sequence (DNA): TGTGCCACCAGTGATCAGAATGAAGGCTACACCTTA. Protein sequence: CATSDQNEGYTL. The chain recombines TRBV24-1 with TRBJ1-2; D is uncertain. The V end was cut by 3 bases, the J end by 8 bases, with 9 bases between. Germline CDR1 KGHDR, CDR2 SFDVKD. This CDR3 spans 12 amino acids.

V usage is TRBV24-1 and J usage is TRBJ1-5; a possible D gene is TRBD1 (5 bases). The germline V and J ends were trimmed by 9 bases and 4 bases, with 12 bases remaining between them. Germline values: CDR1 KGHDR, CDR2 SFDVKD. CDR3 length: 13 residues. The CDR3 coding sequence is TGTGCCACCGCATATGGGGGTAATCAGCCCCAGCATTTT. The encoded protein is CATAYGGNQPQHF.

This clonotype occurred a few times. The chain links TRBV20-1 to TRBJ2-7, with TRBD1 matching over 7 bases. The junction had 7 bases not matched to a gene; V was cut back by 5 bases and J by 6 bases. Germline CDR1 is DFQATT and CDR2 is SNEGSKA (reference sequence). This CDR3 is 12 amino acids long. In DNA, the CDR3 is TGCAGTGCTTCACAGGGGCCAGGCGAGCAGTACTTC. Translation gives CSASQGPGEQYF.

V is TRBV20-1 and J is TRBJ2-2; D perhaps matches TRBD1 (7 bases). The CDR3 loop spans 15 amino acids. V was clipped by 3 bases and J by 0 bases, with 11 bases between them. Germline-derived CDR1 and CDR2 are DFQATT and SNEGSKA (reference sequence). CDR3 in amino acids: CSARGGTANTGELFF. CDR3 nucleotide sequence: TGCAGTGCTAGGGGCGGGACAGCGAACACCGGGGAGCTGTTTTTT.

About this clonotype itself: A read error may be the cause here, since a much bigger clone is one base away. The conserved final phenylalanine or tryptophan is absent from the CDR3, which likely points to a read error. The chain links TRBV9 to TRBJ1-1; possibly TRBD1 for D (6 bases). CDR3 length equals 13 residues. V lost 8 bases, J lost 1 base, and 12 bases lay in between. Germline values: CDR1 SGDLS, CDR2 YYNGEE. CDR3 in amino acids: CASGGAENTEAFC. The CDR3 DNA is TGTGCCAGTGGGGGGGCGGAGAACACTGAAGCTTTCTGT.

The chain employs TRBV6-1 and TRBJ2-2; maybe TRBD2 (6 bases). The germline V and J ends were trimmed by 8 bases and 0 bases, with 13 bases remaining between them. Germline CDR1 reads MNHNS; CDR2 reads SASEGT. The CDR3 has 15 amino acids. CDR3 residues: CASQRLASNTGELFF. DNA for the CDR3: TGTGCCAGCCAGAGGCTAGCGTCGAACACCGGGGAGCTGTTTTTT.

In regard to this clonotype: At one of its ends the junction is not consistent with the germline gene, which may arise from a read error. The genes are TRBV19 and TRBJ2-2; 8 bases are a match to TRBD2. From germline, CDR1 is LNHDA and CDR2 SQIVND (reference sequence). CDR3 length: 15 amino acids. DNA of the CDR3: TGCGCCAGCAGTGGAGCGGGAGTGTACACCGGGGAGCTGTTTTTT. Its translation: CASSGAGVYTGELFF.

This clonotype was counted only a few times. The chain combines TRBV9 with TRBJ1-2, with TRBD1 as a possible D gene (5 bases). Germline lookup yields CDR1 SGDLS and CDR2 YYNGEE. Trimming stripped 2 bases from V and 6 bases from J, with 20 bases between. The CDR3 has 16 amino acids. DNA of the CDR3: TGTGCCAGCAGCGTGTCCCCCATGGGGGGAGCCCATGGCTACACCTTC. Protein: CASSVSPMGGAHGYTF. Supplemented by reference TRBV9 and TRBJ1-2, the full variable domain reads DSGVTQTPKHLITATGQRVTLRCSPRSGDLSVYWYQQSLDQGLQFLIQYYNGEERAKGNILERFSAQQFPDLHSELNLSSLELGDSALYFCASSVSPMGGAHGYTFGSGTRLTVV.

The chain recombines TRBV14 with TRBJ1-4; 7 positions match TRBD1. The CDR3 covers 17 residues. The J segment lost 0 bases and the V segment lost 4 bases, leaving 8 bases of the junction unmatched. The V gene's germline CDR1 is SGHDN and CDR2 FVKESK. CDR3 amino acids: CASSLGTGDPTNEKLFF. The CDR3 nucleotides are TGTGCCAGCAGCCTCGGTACAGGGGACCCAACTAATGAAAAACTGTTTTTT.

The chain is built from TRBV7-2 and TRBJ2-7, with TRBD1 identical over 10 bases. The CDR3 loop spans 16 amino acids. Trimming took 5 bases from V and 0 from J; bases not matched to a gene: 7. The germline V gene encodes CDR1 SGHTA and CDR2 FQGNSA. CDR3 DNA sequence: TGTGCCAGCAGCGTAGACAGGGGGCTCTACTCCTACGAGCAGTACTTC. Protein product: CASSVDRGLYSYEQYF. The whole variable domain, filled in from reference TRBV7-2 and TRBJ2-7, reads GAGVSQSPSNKVTEKGKDVELRCDPISGHTALYWYRQSLGQGLEFLIYFQGNSAPDKSGLPSDRFSAERTGGSVSTLTIQRTQQEDSAVYLCASSVDRGLYSYEQYFGPGTRLTVT.

This clonotype was counted ten times or more. This chain links TRBV9 with TRBJ1-6; D is unclear. V lost 2 bases and J lost 7, with 4 bases in between. The CDR3 totals 12 residues. CDR1 and CDR2 (germline): SGDLS, YYNGEE. The CDR3 DNA reads as TGTGCCAGCAGCGTGAGAAATTCACCCCTCCACTTT. Its protein is CASSVRNSPLHF.

The chain uses TRBV11-2 and TRBJ1-2; D is possibly TRBD1 (6 bases). The V gene lost 2 bases and the J gene lost 11 bases, with 21 bases spanning the gap. The CDR3 consists of 15 residues. Looked up from germline, CDR1 is SGHAT and CDR2 is FQNNGV. This CDR3 is CASSLLYVGTTGYTF. DNA for the CDR3: TGTGCCAGCAGCTTACTATACGTTGGGACAACAGGGTACACCTTC.

The chain couples TRBV15 to TRBJ2-6; no clear D gene. Trimming removed 4 bases at V and 4 bases at J, with 14 bases between. Germline V gene sequence: CDR1 LNHNV, CDR2 YYDKDF (reference sequence). The CDR3 is made up of 16 amino acids. CDR3 DNA: TGTGCCACCAGCATCAGAACCGGCACCGGGGCCAACGTCCTGACTTTC. This encodes CATSIRTGTGANVLTF.

J is TRBJ1-5 and V is TRBV6-5, with 8 bases lining up with TRBD1. CDR1 and CDR2 from the germline V gene are MNHEY and SVGAGI. Trimming at V came to 0 bases and at J to 2 bases, leaving 6 bases not matched to a gene. There are 17 residues in the CDR3. The CDR3 region is CASSYSIGQGGNQPQHF. The CDR3 bases are TGTGCCAGCAGTTACTCGATCGGACAGGGAGGCAATCAGCCCCAGCATTTT.

This clonotype was recorded only once. V usage is TRBV10-3 and J usage is TRBJ1-4; possibly TRBD1 for D (6 bases). The CDR3 covers 13 residues. Germline CDR1 is ENHRY and CDR2 is SYGVKD. V dropped 2 bases and J dropped 6 bases, with 7 bases sitting between them. In DNA, the CDR3 is TGTGCCATCAGTGAGACAGGGTATGAAAAACTGTTTTTT. Encoded protein: CAISETGYEKLFF.

This clonotype was counted only a few times. The chain has TRBV15 and TRBJ2-6, with 7 bases fitting TRBD2. The end of the DNA fits TRBJ2-1 better, so the J call may be wrong. The CDR3 loop spans 14 amino acids. Germline-derived CDR1 and CDR2 are LNHNV and YYDKDF (reference sequence). Written as DNA, the CDR3 is TGTGCCACCAGCAGGGGCGGGAGCGGCAATGAGCAGTTCTTC. The encoded protein is CATSRGGSGNEQFF.

This clonotype has only a few counts. V is TRBV5-6 and J is TRBJ2-5; 7 bases fit TRBD2. Germline CDR1 and CDR2: SGHDT and YYEEEE. The V gene end was trimmed by 0 bases and the J gene end by 6 bases; junction bases not matched to a gene: 8. This CDR3 has 15 amino acids. CDR3 DNA: TGTGCCAGCAGCTTGGACCCGGGAGGAGTAAAGACCCAGTACTTC. Protein product: CASSLDPGGVKTQYF.

The rearrangement links TRBV11-3 to TRBJ1-2, with 9 bases fitting TRBD1. Germline V CDR1 and CDR2: SGHNT, YENEEA. With V trimmed by 5 bases and J by 4 bases, 5 bases remained unmatched. The CDR3 extends over 14 amino acids. The CDR3 spells CASSREDRGYGYTF. CDR3 nucleotides: TGTGCCAGCAGCCGAGAGGACAGGGGCTATGGCTACACCTTC. Full variable domain (rest looked up from reference TRBV11-3 and TRBJ1-2): EAGVVQSPRYKIIEKKQPVAFWCNPISGHNTLYWYLQNLGQGPELLIRYENEEAVDDSQLPKDRFSAERLKGVDSTLKIQPAELGDSAVYLCASSREDRGYGYTFGSGTRLTVV.

The V call is TRBV7-3, the J call TRBJ1-3, with D unresolved. From germline, CDR1 is SGHTA and CDR2 FQGTGA. CDR3 size: 16 residues. V dropped 5 bases and J dropped 4 bases, with 18 bases sitting between them. The CDR3, as DNA: TGTGCCAGCAGCCCGTTGCCAGGCGATGCGGGAAACACCATATATTTT. Translation gives CASSPLPGDAGNTIYF.

This clonotype was detected ten times or more. The rearrangement uses TRBV7-9 and TRBJ2-7; TRBD1 matches at 7 bases. CDR3 length equals 13 residues. Trimming removed 9 bases from V and 3 bases from J; junction bases left unmatched: 8. From germline, CDR1 is SEHNR and CDR2 FQNEAQ (reference sequence). The CDR3: CASELQGFYEQYF. The CDR3 DNA reads TGTGCCAGTGAGCTACAGGGGTTCTACGAGCAGTACTTC.

Comments on this clonotype: This is likely a read error, given that the CDR3 carries no conserved phenylalanine or tryptophan at its end. The chain has TRBV12-3 or TRBV12-4 and TRBJ2-5; D gene unclear. Trimming took off 2 bases at V and 4 bases at J, with 2 bases between the two ends. The CDR3 runs to 11 residues. CDR3 in DNA: TGTGCCAGCAGTTTACGAGAGACCCAGTACCTC. It codes for CASSLRETQYL.

CDR3 nucleotide sequence: TGTGCCAGCAGTTACCAAGGACAGAACTATGGCTACACCTTC. It encodes CASSYQGQNYGYTF. The chain joins TRBV6-6 to TRBJ1-2, with D tentatively TRBD1 (6 bases). The CDR3 totals 14 residues. Deletions cut 2 bases from V and 2 bases from J, with 9 bases between. Germline CDR1 and CDR2: MNHNY and SVGAGI (reference sequence).

This chain joins TRBV10-3 and TRBJ1-3; D is undetermined. CDR3 length: 13 amino acids. Germline V CDR1 and CDR2: ENHRY, SYGVKD. Trimming pared 3 bases from V and 1 base from J, leaving 4 bases between. This chain's CDR3 is CAISDGSGNTIYF. CDR3 bases: TGTGCCATCAGTGACGGATCTGGAAACACCATATATTTT.

This clonotype was detected ten times or more. This chain connects TRBV7-8 to TRBJ1-5, with D perhaps TRBD1 (6 bases). V was clipped by 5 bases and J by 4 bases, with 12 bases between them. The CDR3 runs 14 residues. CDR1 SGHVS and CDR2 FQNEAQ come from the germline V gene. CDR3 sequence: CASSPWGRNQPQHF. For the CDR3, the DNA is TGTGCCAGCAGCCCTTGGGGGCGAAATCAGCCCCAGCATTTT.

The chain has TRBV5-1 and TRBJ1-4; TRBD1 is a possible D gene (5 bases). Germline V gene lookup returns CDR1 SGHRS and CDR2 YFSETQ. This CDR3 spans 13 amino acids. Trimming took off 0 bases at V and 10 bases at J, with 10 bases between the two ends. CDR3: CASSLVREGKLFF. CDR3 DNA sequence: TGCGCCAGCAGCTTGGTCAGGGAGGGAAAACTGTTTTTT. The full variable domain, in which reference TRBV5-1 and TRBJ1-4 provide the parts outside the CDR3, is KAGVTQTPRYLIKTRGQQVTLSCSPISGHRSVSWYQQTPGQGLQFLFEYFSETQRNKGNFPGRFSGRQFSNSRSEMNVSTLELGDSALYLCASSLVREGKLFFGSGTQLSVL.

This rearrangement joins TRBV29-1 to TRBJ2-7; 13 bases are shared with TRBD2. The CDR3 length is 14 residues. Germline CDR1 and CDR2: SQVTM and ANQGSEA. With 5 bases clipped from V and 3 bases from J, the junction kept 4 bases outside the gene matches. The CDR3 nucleotides are TGCAGCGTTTATGGACTAGCGGGAGACTACGAGCAGTACTTC. It is translated as CSVYGLAGDYEQYF.

The V gene is TRBV25-1, the J gene TRBJ2-7; 10 bases agree with TRBD2. Losses at the gene ends were 5 bases for V and 2 bases for J; bases not matched to a gene: 3. CDR3 length: 14 residues. The germline gives CDR1 MGHDK, CDR2 SYGVNS. The CDR3 coding sequence is TGTGCCAGCAGTAAGACTAGCGGGCCCTACGAGCAGTACTTC. It yields the protein CASSKTSGPYEQYF.